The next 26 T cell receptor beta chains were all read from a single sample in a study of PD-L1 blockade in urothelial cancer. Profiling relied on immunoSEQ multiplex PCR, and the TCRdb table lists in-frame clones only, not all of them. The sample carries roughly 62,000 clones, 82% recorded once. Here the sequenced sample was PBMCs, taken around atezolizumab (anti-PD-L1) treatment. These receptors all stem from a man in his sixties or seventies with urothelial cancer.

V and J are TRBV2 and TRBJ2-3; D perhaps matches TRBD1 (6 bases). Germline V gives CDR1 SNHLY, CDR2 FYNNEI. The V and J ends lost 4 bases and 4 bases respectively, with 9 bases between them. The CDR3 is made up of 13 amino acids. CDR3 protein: CASSGGGADTQYF. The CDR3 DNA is TGTGCCAGCAGTGGAGGGGGAGCAGATACGCAGTATTTT.

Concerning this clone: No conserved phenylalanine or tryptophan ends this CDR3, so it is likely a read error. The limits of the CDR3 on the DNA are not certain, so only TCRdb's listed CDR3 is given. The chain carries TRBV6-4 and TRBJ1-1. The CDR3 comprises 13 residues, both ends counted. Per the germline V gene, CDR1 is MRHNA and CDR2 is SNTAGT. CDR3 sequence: CASSDGPQYEGLH.

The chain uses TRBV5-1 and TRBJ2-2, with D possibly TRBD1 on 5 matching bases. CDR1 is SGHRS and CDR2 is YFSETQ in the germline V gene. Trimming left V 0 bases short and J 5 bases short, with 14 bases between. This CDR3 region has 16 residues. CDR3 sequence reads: CASSLGLTDLTGELFF. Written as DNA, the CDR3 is TGCGCCAGCAGCTTGGGACTGACAGATTTGACCGGGGAGCTGTTTTTT.

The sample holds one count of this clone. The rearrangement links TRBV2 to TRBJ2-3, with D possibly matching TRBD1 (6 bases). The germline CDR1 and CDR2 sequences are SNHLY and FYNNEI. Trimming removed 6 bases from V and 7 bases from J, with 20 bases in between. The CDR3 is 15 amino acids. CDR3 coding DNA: TGTGCCAGCAGCCAGACAGGATCACACATGTATACGCAGTATTTT. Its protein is CASSQTGSHMYTQYF.

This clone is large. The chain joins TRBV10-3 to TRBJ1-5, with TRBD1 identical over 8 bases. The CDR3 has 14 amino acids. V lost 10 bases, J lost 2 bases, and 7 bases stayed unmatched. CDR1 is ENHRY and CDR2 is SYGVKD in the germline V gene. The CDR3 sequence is CASSTGDGNQPQHF. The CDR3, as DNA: TGTGCCAGCTCGACAGGGGATGGCAATCAGCCCCAGCATTTT.

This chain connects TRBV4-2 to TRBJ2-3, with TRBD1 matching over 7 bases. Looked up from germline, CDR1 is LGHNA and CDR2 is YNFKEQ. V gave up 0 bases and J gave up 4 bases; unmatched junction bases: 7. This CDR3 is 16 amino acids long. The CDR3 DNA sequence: TGTGCCAGCAGCCAAGATTCCGCGAGGGGGCCAGATACGCAGTATTTT. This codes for CASSQDSARGPDTQYF.

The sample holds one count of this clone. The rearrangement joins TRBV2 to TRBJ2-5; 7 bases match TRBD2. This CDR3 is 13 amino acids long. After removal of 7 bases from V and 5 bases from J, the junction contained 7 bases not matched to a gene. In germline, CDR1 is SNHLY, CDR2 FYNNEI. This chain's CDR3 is CASIGGGMETQYF. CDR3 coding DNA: TGTGCCAGCATCGGGGGAGGGATGGAGACCCAGTACTTC.

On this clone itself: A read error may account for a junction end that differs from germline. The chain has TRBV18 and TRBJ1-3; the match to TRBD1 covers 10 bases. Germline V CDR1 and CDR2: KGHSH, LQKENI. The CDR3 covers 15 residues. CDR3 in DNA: TGTGCCAGCTCCCCGGGGACAGGGGCGGCAAACACCGTATATTTT. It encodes CASSPGTGAANTVYF.

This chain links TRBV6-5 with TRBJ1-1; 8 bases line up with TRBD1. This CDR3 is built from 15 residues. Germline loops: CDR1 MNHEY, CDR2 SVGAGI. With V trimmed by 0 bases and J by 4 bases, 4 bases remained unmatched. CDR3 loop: CASSYSGTGGTEAFF. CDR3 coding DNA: TGTGCCAGCAGTTACTCGGGGACAGGCGGCACTGAAGCTTTCTTT.

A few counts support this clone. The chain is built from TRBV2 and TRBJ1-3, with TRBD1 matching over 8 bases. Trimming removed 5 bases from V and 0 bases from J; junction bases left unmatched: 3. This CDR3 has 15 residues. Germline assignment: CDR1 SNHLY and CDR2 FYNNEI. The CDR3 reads CASSTTGGSGNTIYF. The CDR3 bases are TGTGCCAGCAGTACTACAGGGGGCTCTGGAAACACCATATATTTT.

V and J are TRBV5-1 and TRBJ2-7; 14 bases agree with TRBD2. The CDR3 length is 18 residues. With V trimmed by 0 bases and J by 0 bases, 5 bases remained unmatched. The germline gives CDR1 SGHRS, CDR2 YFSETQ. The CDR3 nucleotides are TGCGCCAGCAGCTTGGAAGAAGGGACTAGCGGGAGCTCCTACGAGCAGTACTTC. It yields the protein CASSLEEGTSGSSYEQYF. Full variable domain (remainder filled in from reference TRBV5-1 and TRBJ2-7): KAGVTQTPRYLIKTRGQQVTLSCSPISGHRSVSWYQQTPGQGLQFLFEYFSETQRNKGNFPGRFSGRQFSNSRSEMNVSTLELGDSALYLCASSLEEGTSGSSYEQYFGPGTRLTVT.

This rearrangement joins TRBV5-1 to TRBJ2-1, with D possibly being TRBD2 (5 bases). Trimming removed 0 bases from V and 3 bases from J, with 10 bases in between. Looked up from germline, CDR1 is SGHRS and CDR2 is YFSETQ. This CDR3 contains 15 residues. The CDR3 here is CASSLGDGGYNEQFF. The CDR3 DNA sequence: TGCGCCAGCAGCTTGGGAGATGGAGGCTACAATGAGCAGTTCTTC.

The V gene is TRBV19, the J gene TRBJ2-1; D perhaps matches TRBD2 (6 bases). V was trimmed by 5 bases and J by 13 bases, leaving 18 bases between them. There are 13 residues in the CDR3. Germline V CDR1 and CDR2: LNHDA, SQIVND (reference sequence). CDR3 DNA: TGTGCCAGTAGTCTCGGACTAAACCAAGAACAGTTCTTC. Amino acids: CASSLGLNQEQFF. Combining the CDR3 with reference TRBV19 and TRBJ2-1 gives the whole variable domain DGGITQSPKYLFRKEGQNVTLSCEQNLNHDAMYWYRQDPGQGLRLIYYSQIVNDFQKGDIAEGYSVSREKKESFPLTVTSAQKNPTAFYLCASSLGLNQEQFFGPGTRLTVL.

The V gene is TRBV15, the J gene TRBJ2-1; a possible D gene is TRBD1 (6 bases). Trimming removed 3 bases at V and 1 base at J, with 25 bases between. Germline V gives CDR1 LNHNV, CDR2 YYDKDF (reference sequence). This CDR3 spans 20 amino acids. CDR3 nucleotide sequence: TGTGCCACCAGCAGCGCCGGCCACAGGGATTATTTTAGGTCCTACAATGAGCAGTTCTTC. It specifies CATSSAGHRDYFRSYNEQFF.

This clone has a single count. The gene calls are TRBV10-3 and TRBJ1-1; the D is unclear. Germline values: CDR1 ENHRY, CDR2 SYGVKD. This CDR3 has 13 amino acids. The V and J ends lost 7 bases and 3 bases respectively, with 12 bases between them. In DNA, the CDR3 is TGTGCCATCACGCCCGGCGACTACACTGAAGCTTTCTTT. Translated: CAITPGDYTEAFF.

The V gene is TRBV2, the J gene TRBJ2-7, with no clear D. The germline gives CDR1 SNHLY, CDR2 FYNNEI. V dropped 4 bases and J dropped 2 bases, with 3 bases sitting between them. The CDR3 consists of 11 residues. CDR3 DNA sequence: TGTGCCAGCAGTGCAGCCTACGAGCAGTACTTC. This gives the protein CASSAAYEQYF.

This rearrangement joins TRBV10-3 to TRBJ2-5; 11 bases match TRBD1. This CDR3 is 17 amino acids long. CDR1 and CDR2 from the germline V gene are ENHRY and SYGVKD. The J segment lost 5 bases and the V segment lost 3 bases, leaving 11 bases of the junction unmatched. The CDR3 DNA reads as TGTGCCATCAGTGATGGACAGGGGGCAAGGGTACAGGAGACCCAGTACTTC. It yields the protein CAISDGQGARVQETQYF.

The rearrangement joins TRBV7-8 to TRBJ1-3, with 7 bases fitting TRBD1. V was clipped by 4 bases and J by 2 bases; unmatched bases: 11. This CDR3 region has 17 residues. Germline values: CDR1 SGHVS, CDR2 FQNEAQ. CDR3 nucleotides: TGTGCCAGCAGCTCCTGGGGCAGGGGGTTTACTGGAAACACCATATATTTT. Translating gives CASSSWGRGFTGNTIYF. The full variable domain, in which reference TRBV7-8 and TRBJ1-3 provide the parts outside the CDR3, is GAGVSQSPRYKVAKRGQDVALRCDPISGHVSLFWYQQALGQGPEFLTYFQNEAQLDKSGLPSDRFFAERPEGSVSTLKIQRTQQEDSAVYLCASSSWGRGFTGNTIYFGEGSWLTVV.

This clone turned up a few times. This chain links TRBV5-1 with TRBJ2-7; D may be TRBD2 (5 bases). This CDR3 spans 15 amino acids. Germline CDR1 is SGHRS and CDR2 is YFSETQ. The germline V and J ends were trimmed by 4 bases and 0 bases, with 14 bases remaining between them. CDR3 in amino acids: CASSEGGSGSYEQYF. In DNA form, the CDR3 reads TGCGCCAGCAGCGAAGGAGGTTCAGGCTCCTACGAGCAGTACTTC.

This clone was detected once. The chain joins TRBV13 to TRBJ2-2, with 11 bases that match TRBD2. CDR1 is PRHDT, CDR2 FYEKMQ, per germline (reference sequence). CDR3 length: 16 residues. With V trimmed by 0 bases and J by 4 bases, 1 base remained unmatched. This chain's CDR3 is CASSLGLAGATGELFF. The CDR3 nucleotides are TGTGCCAGCAGCTTAGGACTAGCGGGAGCCACCGGGGAGCTGTTTTTT. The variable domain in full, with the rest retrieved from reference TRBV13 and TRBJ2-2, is AAGVIQSPRHLIKEKRETATLKCYPIPRHDTVYWYQQGPGQDPQFLISFYEKMQSDKGSIPDRFSAQQFSDYHSELNMSSLELGDSALYFCASSLGLAGATGELFFGEGSRLTVL.

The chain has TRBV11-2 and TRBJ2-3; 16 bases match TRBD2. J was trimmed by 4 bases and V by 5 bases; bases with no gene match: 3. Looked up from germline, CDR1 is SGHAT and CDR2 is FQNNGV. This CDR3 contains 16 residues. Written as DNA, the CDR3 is TGTGCCAGCAGCCAGGGGACTAGCGGGGGGGCAGATACGCAGTATTTT. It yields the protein CASSQGTSGGADTQYF. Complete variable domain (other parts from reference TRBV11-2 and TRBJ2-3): EAGVAQSPRYKIIEKRQSVAFWCNPISGHATLYWYQQILGQGPKLLIQFQNNGVVDDSQLPKDRFSAERLKGVDSTLKIQPAKLEDSAVYLCASSQGTSGGADTQYFGPGTRLTVL.

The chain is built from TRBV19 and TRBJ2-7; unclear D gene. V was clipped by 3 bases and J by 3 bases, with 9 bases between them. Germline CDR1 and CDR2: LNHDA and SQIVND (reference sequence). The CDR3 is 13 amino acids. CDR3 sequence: CASSINFFYEQYF. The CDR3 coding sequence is TGTGCCAGTAGTATTAATTTTTTCTACGAGCAGTACTTC.

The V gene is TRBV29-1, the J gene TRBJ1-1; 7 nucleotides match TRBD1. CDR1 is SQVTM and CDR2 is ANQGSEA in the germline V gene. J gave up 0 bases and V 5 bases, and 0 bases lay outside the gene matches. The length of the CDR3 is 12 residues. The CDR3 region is CSVQGVNTEAFF. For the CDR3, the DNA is TGCAGCGTTCAGGGGGTGAACACTGAAGCTTTCTTT.

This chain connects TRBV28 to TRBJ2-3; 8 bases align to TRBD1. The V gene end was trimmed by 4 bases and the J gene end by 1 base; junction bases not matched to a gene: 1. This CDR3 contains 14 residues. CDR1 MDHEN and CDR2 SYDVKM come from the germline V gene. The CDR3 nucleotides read TGTGCCAGCAGTTACAGGGGGGGCACAGATACGCAGTATTTT. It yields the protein CASSYRGGTDTQYF.

The CDR3 region has the DNA TGTGCCAGCAGTCAGACAGGAGTCTATGGCTACACCTTC. As protein: CASSQTGVYGYTF. The chain carries TRBV6-5 and TRBJ1-2; D is perhaps TRBD1 (6 bases). Germline assignment: CDR1 MNHEY and CDR2 SVGAGI. The CDR3 totals 13 residues. Trimming took 5 bases from V and 4 from J, leaving 11 bases between them.

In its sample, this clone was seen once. This CDR3 is CASSLGQGEIWTEAFF. In DNA form, the CDR3 reads TGTGCCAGCAGCTTGGGACAGGGTGAAATTTGGACTGAAGCTTTCTTT. The V call is TRBV5-6, the J call TRBJ1-1, with 7 bases fitting TRBD1. The V and J ends lost 0 bases and 5 bases, in that order; junction bases with no gene match: 10. The CDR3 is 16 residues long. Germline V lookup: CDR1 SGHDT, CDR2 YYEEEE.